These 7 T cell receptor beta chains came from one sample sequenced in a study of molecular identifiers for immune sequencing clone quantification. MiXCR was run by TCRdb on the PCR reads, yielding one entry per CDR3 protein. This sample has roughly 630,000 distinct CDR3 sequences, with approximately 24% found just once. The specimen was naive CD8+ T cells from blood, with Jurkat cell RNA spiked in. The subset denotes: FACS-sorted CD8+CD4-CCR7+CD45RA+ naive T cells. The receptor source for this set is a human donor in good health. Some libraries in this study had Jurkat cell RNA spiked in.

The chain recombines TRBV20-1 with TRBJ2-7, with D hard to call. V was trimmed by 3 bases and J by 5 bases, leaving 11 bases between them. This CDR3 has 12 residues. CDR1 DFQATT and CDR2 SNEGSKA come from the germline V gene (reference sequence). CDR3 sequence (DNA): TGCAGTGCTAGCAAACGGAGTGACGAGCAGTACTTC. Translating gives CSASKRSDEQYF.

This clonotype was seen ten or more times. The CDR3 reads CSVGQGTSEQYF. The CDR3, as DNA: TGCAGCGTTGGACAGGGAACGAGCGAGCAGTACTTC. The chain carries TRBV29-1 and TRBJ2-7, with TRBD1 matching over 7 bases. The CDR3 is 12 amino acids. Germline loops: CDR1 SQVTM, CDR2 ANQGSEA. Trimming took 4 bases from V and 6 from J; bases not matched to a gene: 6.

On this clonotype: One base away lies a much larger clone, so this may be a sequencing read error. CDR3 DNA sequence: TGTGCCTGGAGTAAATTGGGCGGATACAATGAGCAGTACTTC. Its protein is CAWSKLGGYNEQYF. V gene TRBV30 combines with J gene TRBJ2-1; D is unresolved. The end of the DNA is better explained by TRBJ2-7, so the J call may be wrong. The V gene's germline CDR1 is GTSNPN and CDR2 SVGIG (reference sequence). This CDR3 contains 14 residues.

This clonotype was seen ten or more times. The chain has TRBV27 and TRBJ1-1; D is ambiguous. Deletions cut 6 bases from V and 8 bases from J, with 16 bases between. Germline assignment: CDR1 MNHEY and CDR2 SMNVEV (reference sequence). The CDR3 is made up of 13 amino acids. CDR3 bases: TGTGCCAGCAGAGCTGGTTACGGGAGGGAAGCTTTCTTT. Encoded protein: CASRAGYGREAFF.

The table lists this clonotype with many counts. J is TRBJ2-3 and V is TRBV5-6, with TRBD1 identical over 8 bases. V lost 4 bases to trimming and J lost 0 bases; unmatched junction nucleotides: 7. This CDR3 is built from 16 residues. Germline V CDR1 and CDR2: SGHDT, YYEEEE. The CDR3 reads CASSTGQGPSTDTQYF. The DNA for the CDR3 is TGTGCCAGCAGCACAGGACAGGGACCTAGCACAGATACGCAGTATTTT.

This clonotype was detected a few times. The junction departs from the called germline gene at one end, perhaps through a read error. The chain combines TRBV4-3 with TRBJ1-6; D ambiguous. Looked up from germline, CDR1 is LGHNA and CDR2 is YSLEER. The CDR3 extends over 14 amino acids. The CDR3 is CASGQDMSNSPLHF. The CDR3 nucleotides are TGCGCCAGCGGCCAAGATATGAGTAATTCACCCCTCCACTTT.

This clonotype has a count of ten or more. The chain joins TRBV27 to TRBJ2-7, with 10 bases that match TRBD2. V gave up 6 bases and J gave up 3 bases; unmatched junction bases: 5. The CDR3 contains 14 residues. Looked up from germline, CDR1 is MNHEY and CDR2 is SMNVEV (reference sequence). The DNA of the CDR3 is TGTGCCAGCAGCCTTAGCGGGGGGTACTACGAGCAGTACTTC. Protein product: CASSLSGGYYEQYF.